Sequencing of this T cell receptor beta chain was carried out in a study of control samples from healthy donors and cancer patients. This CDR3 comprises 11 residues. V lost 6 bases to trimming and J lost 8 bases, with 13 bases between them. Looked up from germline, CDR1 is DFQATT and CDR2 is SNEGSKA (reference sequence). The table came from immunoSEQ multiplex PCR; TCRdb's copy has only in-frame clones and leaves some out. The data hold 150,000 to 200,000 clones, with about 92% observed a single time. Material for sequencing was blood. The source is a man aged 30 to 45 in good health. The chain uses TRBV20-1 and TRBJ1-2, with D uncertain. CDR3 bases: TGCAGTGCGACGATCGGCGGGGGCTACACCTTC. This sequence encodes CSATIGGGYTF.